The 7 T cell receptor beta chains reported below all come from one sample, sequenced in a study of blood T cell repertoires in COVID-19. TCRdb's copy holds only in-frame clones and misses some; the assay was immunoSEQ multiplex PCR. This sample has tens of thousands of clones, with about 80% found just once. The sequencing sample was made of peripheral blood. The receptors here all came from a human donor in a cohort sampled during active COVID-19.

The chain has TRBV5-1 and TRBJ2-7; D is ambiguous. CDR1 SGHRS and CDR2 YFSETQ come from the germline V gene. CDR3 length: 14 residues. The ends were cut back, 1 base at V and 6 bases at J, with 14 bases in the middle. The CDR3 coding sequence is TGCGCCAGCAGCTTGAATAGCATCCCCGGCGAGCAGTACTTC. Translated, it gives CASSLNSIPGEQYF.

V gene TRBV29-1 combines with J gene TRBJ2-1, with 10 nucleotides matching TRBD1. This CDR3 spans 13 amino acids. Germline V gene sequence: CDR1 SQVTM, CDR2 ANQGSEA. Germline trimming cut 7 bases from V and 16 bases from J; bases unmatched to any gene: 16. The CDR3 region is CSASREPGTGEFF. The CDR3 DNA reads as TGCAGCGCTTCTCGAGAACCCGGGACAGGGGAATTCTTC.

This clone was seen more than once but under ten times. The chain uses TRBV11-3 and TRBJ2-1; 7 bases map to TRBD1. This CDR3 is 12 amino acids long. Germline CDR1 and CDR2: SGHNT and YENEEA. The junction had 1 base not matched to a gene; V was cut back by 4 bases and J by 7 bases. CDR3 residues: CASSSQGNEQFF. The CDR3 bases are TGTGCCAGCAGCTCACAGGGGAATGAGCAGTTCTTC.

The rearrangement links TRBV19 to TRBJ1-4; D is perhaps TRBD1 (6 bases). V was clipped by 2 bases and J by 0 bases, with 19 bases between them. The CDR3 has 19 residues. The germline CDR1 and CDR2 sequences are LNHDA and SQIVND (reference sequence). This CDR3 reads CASSIYLQGFSATNEKLFF. CDR3 sequence (DNA): TGTGCCAGTAGTATATACCTACAGGGTTTTTCGGCAACTAATGAAAAACTGTTTTTT.

V gene TRBV3-1 (or the pseudogene TRBV3-2) combines with J gene TRBJ1-3; no clear D gene. The CDR3 runs 13 residues. V was clipped by 5 bases and J by 0 bases, with 5 bases between them. Germline CDR1 and CDR2: LGHDT and YNNKEL (reference sequence). The CDR3 loop reads CASSSGSGNTIYF. For the CDR3, the DNA is TGTGCCAGCAGCTCGGGCTCTGGAAACACCATATATTTT.

The CDR3 DNA reads TGTGCCATCACAAGGGCGGGCAGAATCGACGAGCAGTACTTC. Its protein is CAITRAGRIDEQYF. V is TRBV10-3 and J is TRBJ2-7; D possibly corresponds to TRBD2 (5 bases). Germline V CDR1 and CDR2: ENHRY, SYGVKD. CDR3 length equals 14 residues. Trimming shortened V by 7 bases and J by 5 bases, and 18 bases separated the two germline ends.

The rearrangement links TRBV5-1 to TRBJ2-5; 8 nucleotides align to TRBD1. Trimming cost V 3 bases and J 4 bases; bases outside gene matches: 8. The CDR3 runs to 15 residues. Germline V gene lookup returns CDR1 SGHRS and CDR2 YFSETQ. CDR3 protein: CASSSTSGGRETQYF. Written as DNA, the CDR3 is TGCGCCAGCAGCTCAACCTCAGGGGGCAGAGAGACCCAGTACTTC.